The rows below give T cell receptor beta chains drawn from one sample of a study of blood T cells in healthy people across ages. TCRdb recomputed calls from the 5' RACE reads with MiXCR, one row per CDR3 protein. The sample includes 650,000 to 1,000,000 distinct CDR3 sequences, under 40% seen only once; the top ten take over 10%. Source material: blood. The receptors were sampled from a man younger than 35 in good health. The CDR3 runs from the conserved cysteine through the conserved F or W.

length,V,J,CDR3
15,TRBV9,TRBJ2-5,CASSLGGSDHNEQYF
16,TRBV20-1,TRBJ2-3,CSLTRGLAGDTDTQYF
14,TRBV6-5,TRBJ2-2,CASRQTENTGELFF
17,TRBV24-1,TRBJ1-2,CATSGAGAEGAYRGYTF
15,TRBV4-2,TRBJ1-6,CASSLNTDGNSPLHF
16,TRBV14,TRBJ1-1,CASSQRFGVGVTEAFF
17,TRBV5-1,TRBJ2-1,CASSSIIQTRVYNEQFF
14,TRBV7-3,TRBJ2-5,CASSPARSQETQYF
16,TRBV20-1,TRBJ1-3,CSARDMAARPGNTIYF
11,TRBV30,TRBJ1-2,CAGNQGPLSTF
14,TRBV7-9,TRBJ2-5,CASSPTGPGETQYF
16,TRBV12-3/TRBV12-4,TRBJ2-1,CASSPRGGVPYNEQFF
12,TRBV20-1,TRBJ1-1,CSAPSGGTEAFF
15,TRBV6-6,TRBJ2-5,CASSSISGVGETQYF
11,TRBV29-1,TRBJ2-1,CSVVLYNEQFF
17,TRBV6-5,TRBJ2-3,CASSYSWQGAYVDTQYF
13,TRBV20-1,TRBJ2-1,CSARVSGPNEQFF
13,TRBV12-3/TRBV12-4,TRBJ2-7,CASSSTGAYEQYF
16,TRBV20-1,NA,CSARSDLISGGETQYF
18,TRBV7-2,TRBJ2-1,CASSPGLAGDPFYNEQFF
13,TRBV21-1,TRBJ2-7,CVSLGSLKHEQYF
18,TRBV4-1,TRBJ2-1,CASSQEPPQSEGHNEQFF
17,TRBV5-5,TRBJ2-5,CASSLPLLAGAGNEQYF
15,TRBV7-9,TRBJ2-7,CASSLAYGGDYEQYF
14,TRBV20-1,TRBJ2-4,CSARRQLAKNIQYF
15,TRBV20-1,NA,CSARGLDRGVNEQYF
16,TRBV28,TRBJ1-5,CASSFLGQGPDQPQHF
17,TRBV20-1,TRBJ2-1,CSARLSGRRGANNEQFF
15,TRBV6-2/TRBV6-3,TRBJ1-5,CASSSSRKGGQPQHF